This T cell receptor (beta chain) was retrieved from a study of shared clonotypes between healthy human individuals. Each of the donors was a healthy adult who was HIV-negative and had not had a recent acute infection or vaccination. Points from the study as a whole: With four donors compared, 4.5% to 6.5% of naive CD4 clonotypes were shared. The sole specimen, blood, was sampled, and tissue repertoires likely differ.

The CDR3 length is 14 residues. In germline, CDR1 is MNHEY, CDR2 SMNVEV (reference sequence). V was clipped by 7 bases and J by 2 bases, with 14 bases between them. Per the authors' pipeline: Junction-only sequences without quality scores came from ImmunoSEQ, so filtering differed. Clones were sequenced by immunoSEQ multiplex PCR, and TCRdb holds only the in-frame ones, with some missing. V and J calls and clone size are as listed in that table; D and trimming were resolved from the DNA. The sample lists 2 million to 2.5 million clones; approximately 94% were seen once. With regard to this clone: Its antigen remains unknown.

J is TRBJ1-1 and V is TRBV27; weak D call: TRBD1 (5 bases). This TCR was recovered from a man between 18 and 35 years old in good health. The sequencing input was naive CD4+ T cells sorted from blood. Subset indicated: CD45RA+ positively selected. The CDR3 DNA sequence: TGTGCCAGCAAAACCGGGGGTTTAAACACTGAAGCTTTCTTT. Translating it yields CASKTGGLNTEAFF.